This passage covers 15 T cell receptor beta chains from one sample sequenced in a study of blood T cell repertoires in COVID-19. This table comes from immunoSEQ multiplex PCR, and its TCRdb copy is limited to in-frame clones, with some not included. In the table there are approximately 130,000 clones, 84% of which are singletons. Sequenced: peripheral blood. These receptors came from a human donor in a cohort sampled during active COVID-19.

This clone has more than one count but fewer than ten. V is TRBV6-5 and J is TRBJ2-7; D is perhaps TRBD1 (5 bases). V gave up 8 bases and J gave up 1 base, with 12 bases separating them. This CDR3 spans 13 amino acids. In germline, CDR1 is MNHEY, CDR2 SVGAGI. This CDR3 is CASHDSSSYEQYF. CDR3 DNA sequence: TGTGCCAGCCACGACAGTTCATCCTACGAGCAGTACTTC.

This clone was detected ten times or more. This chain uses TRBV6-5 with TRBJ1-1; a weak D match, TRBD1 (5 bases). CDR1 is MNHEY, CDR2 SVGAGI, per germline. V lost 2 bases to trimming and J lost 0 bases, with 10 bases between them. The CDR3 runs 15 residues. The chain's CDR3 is CASSYGGIMNTEAFF. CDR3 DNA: TGTGCCAGCAGTTACGGGGGGATTATGAACACTGAAGCTTTCTTT.

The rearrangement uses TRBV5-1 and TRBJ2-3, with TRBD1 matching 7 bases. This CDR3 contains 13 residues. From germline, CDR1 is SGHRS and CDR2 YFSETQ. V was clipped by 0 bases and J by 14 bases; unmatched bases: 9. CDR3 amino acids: CASSLDSKAGGYF. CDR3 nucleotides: TGCGCCAGCAGCTTGGATTCTAAGGCAGGGGGGTATTTT. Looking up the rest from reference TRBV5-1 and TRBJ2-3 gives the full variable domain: KAGVTQTPRYLIKTRGQQVTLSCSPISGHRSVSWYQQTPGQGLQFLFEYFSETQRNKGNFPGRFSGRQFSNSRSEMNVSTLELGDSALYLCASSLDSKAGGYFGPGTRLTVL.

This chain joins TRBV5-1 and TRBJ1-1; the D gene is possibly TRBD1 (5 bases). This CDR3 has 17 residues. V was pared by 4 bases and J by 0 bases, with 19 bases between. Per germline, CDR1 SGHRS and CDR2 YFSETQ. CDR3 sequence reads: CASSHREGIRMNTEAFF. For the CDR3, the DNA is TGCGCCAGCAGCCATAGGGAGGGGATCCGTATGAACACTGAAGCTTTCTTT.

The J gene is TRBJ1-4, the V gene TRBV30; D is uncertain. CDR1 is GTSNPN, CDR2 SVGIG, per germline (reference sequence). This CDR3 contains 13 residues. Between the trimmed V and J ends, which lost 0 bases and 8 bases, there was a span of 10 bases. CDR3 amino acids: CAWSVRRREKLFF. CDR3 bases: TGTGCCTGGAGTGTTAGGAGGAGGGAAAAACTGTTTTTT.

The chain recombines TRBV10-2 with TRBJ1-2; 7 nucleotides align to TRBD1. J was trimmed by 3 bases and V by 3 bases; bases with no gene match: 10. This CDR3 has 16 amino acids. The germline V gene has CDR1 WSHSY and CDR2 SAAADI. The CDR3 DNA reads TGCGCCAGCAGTGACATAGGGACAGATACCTACTATGGCTACACCTTC. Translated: CASSDIGTDTYYGYTF.

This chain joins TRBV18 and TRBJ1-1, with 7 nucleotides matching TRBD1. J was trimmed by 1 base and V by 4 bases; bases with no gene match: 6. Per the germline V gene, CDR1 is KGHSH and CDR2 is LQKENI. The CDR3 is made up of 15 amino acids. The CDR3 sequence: CASSLYGTENTEAFF. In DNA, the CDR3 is TGTGCCAGCTCACTATACGGGACAGAGAACACTGAAGCTTTCTTT.

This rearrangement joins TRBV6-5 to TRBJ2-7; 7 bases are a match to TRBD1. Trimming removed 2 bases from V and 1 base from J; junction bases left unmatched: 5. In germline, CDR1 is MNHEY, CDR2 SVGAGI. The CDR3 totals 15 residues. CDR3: CASSYEAGGSYEQYF. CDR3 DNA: TGTGCCAGCAGTTACGAGGCAGGGGGATCCTACGAGCAGTACTTC.

The DNA for the CDR3 is TGTGCCACCAGGGAACCGGGACAGGCAGGGCCATCCGGGGCCAACGTCCTGACTTTC. Translation: CATREPGQAGPSGANVLTF. The rearrangement links TRBV15 to TRBJ2-6; TRBD1 matches 8 bases. The CDR3 spans 19 residues. CDR1 and CDR2 from the germline V gene are LNHNV and YYDKDF (reference sequence). V shed 6 bases and J 4 bases; nucleotides not matched to a gene: 17.

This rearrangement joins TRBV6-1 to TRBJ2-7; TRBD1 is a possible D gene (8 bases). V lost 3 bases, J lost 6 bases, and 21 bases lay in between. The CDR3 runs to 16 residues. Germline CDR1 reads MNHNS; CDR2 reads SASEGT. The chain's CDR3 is CASSDRGRGGPIEQYF. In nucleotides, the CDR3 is TGTGCCAGCAGTGACAGGGGGCGCGGGGGACCCATCGAGCAGTACTTC.

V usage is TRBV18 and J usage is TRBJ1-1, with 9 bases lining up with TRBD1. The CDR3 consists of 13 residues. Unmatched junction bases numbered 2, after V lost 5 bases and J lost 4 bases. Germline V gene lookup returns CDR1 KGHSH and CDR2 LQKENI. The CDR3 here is CASSYRGRTEAFF. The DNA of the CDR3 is TGTGCCAGCTCATACAGGGGGCGCACTGAAGCTTTCTTT.

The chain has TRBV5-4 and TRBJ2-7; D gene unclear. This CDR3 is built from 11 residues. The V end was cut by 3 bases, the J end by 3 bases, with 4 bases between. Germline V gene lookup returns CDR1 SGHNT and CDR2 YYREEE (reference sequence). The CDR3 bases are TGTGCCAGCAGCTCACTCTACGAGCAGTACTTC. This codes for CASSSLYEQYF.

CDR3 DNA: TGTGCCAGCAGCTTAGTAGCGAATCAGCCCCAGCATTTT. This encodes CASSLVANQPQHF. The chain carries TRBV7-8 and TRBJ1-5; D is undetermined. The length of the CDR3 is 13 residues. Germline-derived CDR1 and CDR2 are SGHVS and FQNEAQ. Between the trimmed V and J ends, which lost 1 base and 4 bases, there was a span of 5 bases.

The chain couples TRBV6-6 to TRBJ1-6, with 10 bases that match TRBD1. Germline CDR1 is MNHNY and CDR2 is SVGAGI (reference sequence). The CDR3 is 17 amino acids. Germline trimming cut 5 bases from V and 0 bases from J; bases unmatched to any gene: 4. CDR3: CASSQDRGSSYNSPLHF. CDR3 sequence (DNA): TGTGCCAGCAGTCAGGACAGGGGGAGCTCCTATAATTCACCCCTCCACTTT.

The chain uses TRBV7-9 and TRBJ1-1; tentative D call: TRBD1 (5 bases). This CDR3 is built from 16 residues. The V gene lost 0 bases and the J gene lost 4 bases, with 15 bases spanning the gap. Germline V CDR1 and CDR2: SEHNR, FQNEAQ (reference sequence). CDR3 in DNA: TGTGCCAGCAGCTTAGCGTTTGGCAGGGCGCTCACTGAAGCTTTCTTT. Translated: CASSLAFGRALTEAFF.